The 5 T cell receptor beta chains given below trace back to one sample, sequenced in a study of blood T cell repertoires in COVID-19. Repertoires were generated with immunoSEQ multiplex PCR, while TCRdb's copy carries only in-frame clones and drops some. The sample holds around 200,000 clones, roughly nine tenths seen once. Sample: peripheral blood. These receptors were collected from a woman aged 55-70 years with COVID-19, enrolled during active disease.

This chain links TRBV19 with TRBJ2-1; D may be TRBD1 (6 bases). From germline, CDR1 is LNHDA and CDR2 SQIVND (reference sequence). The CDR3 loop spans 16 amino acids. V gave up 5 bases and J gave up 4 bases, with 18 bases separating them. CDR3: CASSATDSHPYNEQFF. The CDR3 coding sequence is TGTGCCAGTAGTGCCACGGACAGCCACCCATACAATGAGCAGTTCTTC.

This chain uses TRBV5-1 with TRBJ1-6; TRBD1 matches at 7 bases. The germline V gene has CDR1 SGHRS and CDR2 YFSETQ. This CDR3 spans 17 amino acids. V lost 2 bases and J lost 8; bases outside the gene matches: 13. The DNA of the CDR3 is TGCGCCAGCAGCTTACCCGGGACAGCCATTTGGGATTCACCCCTCCACTTT. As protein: CASSLPGTAIWDSPLHF.

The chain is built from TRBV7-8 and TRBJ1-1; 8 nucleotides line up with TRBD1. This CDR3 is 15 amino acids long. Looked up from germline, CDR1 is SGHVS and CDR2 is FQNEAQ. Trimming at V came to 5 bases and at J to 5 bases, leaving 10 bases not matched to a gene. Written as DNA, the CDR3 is TGTGCCAGCAGCCCCACGCGCCGGACAGGGACTGAAGCTTTCTTT. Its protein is CASSPTRRTGTEAFF.

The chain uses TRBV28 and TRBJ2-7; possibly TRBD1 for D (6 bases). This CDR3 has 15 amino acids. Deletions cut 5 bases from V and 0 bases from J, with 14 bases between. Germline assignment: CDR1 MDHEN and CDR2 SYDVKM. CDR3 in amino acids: CASSAQGRNSYEQYF. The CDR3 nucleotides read TGTGCCAGCAGTGCACAGGGACGGAACTCCTACGAGCAGTACTTC.

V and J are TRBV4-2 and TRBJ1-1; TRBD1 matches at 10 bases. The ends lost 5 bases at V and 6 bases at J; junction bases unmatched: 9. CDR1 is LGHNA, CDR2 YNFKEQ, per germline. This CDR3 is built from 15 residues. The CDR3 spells CASSGRGTGAPEAFF. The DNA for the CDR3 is TGTGCCAGCAGCGGCCGCGGGACAGGGGCCCCTGAAGCTTTCTTT.